The 20 T cell receptor beta chains below come from one sample, sequenced in a study of CD8 T cells in ankylosing spondylitis. Findings of the study overall: Roughly eight highly homologous variants made up a TCR beta motif that seemed to typify ankylosing spondylitis blood.

Antigen specificity for these receptors is unknown. A single record per CDR3 protein comes from TCRdb applying MiXCR to the 5' RACE reads. The sample has over 200,000 distinct CDR3 sequences; around 19% are singletons. The sample consisted of blood, either unsorted or a sorted T cell fraction (not recorded which). Source of these receptors: a male donor with ankylosing spondylitis.

The V gene is TRBV10-2, the J gene TRBJ2-7, with 8 positions matching TRBD1. The V gene's germline CDR1 is WSHSY and CDR2 SAAADI. This CDR3 contains 13 residues. V trimming: 7 bases; J trimming: 2 bases; junction bases outside the gene matches: 4. The CDR3 nucleotides read TGCGCCAGCAAAGGGACAGGAACCTACGAGCAGTACTTC. Translated: CASKGTGTYEQYF.

This chain connects TRBV7-9 to TRBJ2-7; D gene ambiguous. Per germline, CDR1 SEHNR and CDR2 FQNEAQ (reference sequence). Deletions cut 0 bases from V and 1 base from J, with 7 bases between. The CDR3 runs to 14 residues. CDR3 in amino acids: CASSLAHQSYEQYF. For the CDR3, the DNA is TGTGCCAGCAGCTTAGCGCACCAGTCCTACGAGCAGTACTTC. The full variable domain, in which reference TRBV7-9 and TRBJ2-7 provide the parts outside the CDR3, is DTGVSQNPRHKITKRGQNVTFRCDPISEHNRLYWYRQTLGQGPEFLTYFQNEAQLEKSRLLSDRFSAERPKGSFSTLEIQRTEQGDSAMYLCASSLAHQSYEQYFGPGTRLTVT.

This clonotype was seen only a few times. J is TRBJ2-1 and V is TRBV7-2; 11 positions agree with TRBD2. The V gene's germline CDR1 is SGHTA and CDR2 FQGNSA. V lost 6 bases, J lost 0 bases, and 4 bases stayed unmatched. The CDR3 is 16 amino acids. The CDR3: CASSAGTSGSYNEQFF. The CDR3 nucleotides read TGTGCCAGCAGTGCCGGGACTAGCGGCTCCTACAATGAGCAGTTCTTC.

This clonotype was counted only a few times. This chain connects TRBV27 to TRBJ2-1; D not certain. Between the trimmed V and J ends, which lost 4 bases and 0 bases, there was a span of 10 bases. Germline V gene data show CDR1 as MNHEY and CDR2 as SMNVEV (reference sequence). The CDR3 runs to 15 residues. The CDR3 reads CASSSGGSSYNEQFF. The CDR3 region has the DNA TGTGCCAGCAGTTCCGGCGGAAGCTCCTACAATGAGCAGTTCTTC.

V gene TRBV24-1 combines with J gene TRBJ2-7, with D possibly being TRBD2 (6 bases). The CDR3 extends over 14 amino acids. Germline values: CDR1 KGHDR, CDR2 SFDVKD. V was cut by 12 bases and J by 2 bases, with 19 bases left in between. The CDR3: CAPRPSWGAYEQYF. The CDR3 DNA reads as TGTGCCCCCCGCCCTTCGTGGGGGGCCTACGAGCAGTACTTC.

This clonotype was detected a few times. The chain carries TRBV7-9 and TRBJ2-3; no definite D call. CDR1 is SEHNR, CDR2 FQNEAQ, per germline (reference sequence). This CDR3 contains 14 residues. V shed 5 bases and J shed 1 base, with 10 bases lying between them. CDR3 in DNA: TGTGCCAGCAGCCATTTAGAGGGCACAGATACGCAGTATTTT. Amino acids: CASSHLEGTDTQYF. Full variable domain (missing parts from reference TRBV7-9 and TRBJ2-3): DTGVSQNPRHKITKRGQNVTFRCDPISEHNRLYWYRQTLGQGPEFLTYFQNEAQLEKSRLLSDRFSAERPKGSFSTLEIQRTEQGDSAMYLCASSHLEGTDTQYFGPGTRLTVL.

This clonotype showed up many times. V usage is TRBV7-2 and J usage is TRBJ2-7; 11 positions agree with TRBD2. This CDR3 comprises 13 residues. V trimming: 6 bases; J trimming: 3 bases; junction bases outside the gene matches: 1. Germline values: CDR1 SGHTA, CDR2 FQGNSA. In DNA form, the CDR3 reads TGTGCCAGCAGAACTAGCGGGGGCTACGAGCAGTACTTC. Residues: CASRTSGGYEQYF.

This chain connects TRBV11-1 to TRBJ2-7; the match to TRBD2 covers 14 bases. J lost 0 bases, V lost 3 bases, and 13 bases had no gene match. The length of the CDR3 is 20 residues. Germline V CDR1 and CDR2: SGHAT, FQDESV (reference sequence). CDR3 nucleotides: TGTGCCAGCAGCTTGATCGAGGGACTAGCGGGGGCCTACCTCTCCTACGAGCAGTACTTC. This translates into CASSLIEGLAGAYLSYEQYF.

The chain combines TRBV3-1 with TRBJ2-7, with TRBD1 matching over 7 bases. V lost 0 bases and J lost 3; bases outside the gene matches: 8. CDR3 length: 16 amino acids. Germline lookup yields CDR1 LGHDT and CDR2 YNNKEL (reference sequence). As DNA, the CDR3 is TGTGCCAGCAGCCAAGATGAACCGGGACAGTACTACGAGCAGTACTTC. Translation gives CASSQDEPGQYYEQYF.

In its sample, this clonotype was seen many times. The CDR3 reads CATSRDPGGTYNEQFF. CDR3 nucleotides: TGTGCCACCAGCAGAGATCCCGGGGGGACCTACAATGAGCAGTTCTTC. The chain employs TRBV15 and TRBJ2-1; TRBD2 matches at 7 bases. The CDR3 is made up of 16 amino acids. V shed 0 bases, J shed 2 bases, and the junction held 4 bases outside the gene matches. The V gene's germline CDR1 is LNHNV and CDR2 YYDKDF (reference sequence).

A few counts support this clonotype. This chain joins TRBV27 and TRBJ2-2; the D gene is possibly TRBD1 (5 bases). Germline V gives CDR1 MNHEY, CDR2 SMNVEV (reference sequence). This CDR3 region has 15 residues. V was pared by 3 bases and J by 5 bases, with 13 bases between. The CDR3 loop reads CASSFDSRGTGELFF. The CDR3 region has the DNA TGTGCCAGCAGTTTTGACAGTCGCGGTACCGGGGAGCTGTTTTTT.

The genes are TRBV2 and TRBJ1-1, with a possible D match to TRBD1 (6 bases). V shed 5 bases and J shed 5 bases, with 15 bases lying between them. The CDR3 has 14 amino acids. CDR1 and CDR2 (germline): SNHLY, FYNNEI. The CDR3 DNA sequence: TGTGCCAGCAGTACCAGGGGTATTAATACTGAAGCTTTCTTT. Encoded protein: CASSTRGINTEAFF.

The gene calls are TRBV11-2 and TRBJ1-2; D call uncertain. The CDR3 length is 12 residues. Trimming left V 2 bases short and J 8 bases short, with 9 bases between. Germline loops: CDR1 SGHAT, CDR2 FQNNGV. The CDR3 protein is CASSLYGTGYTF. The CDR3 DNA follows: TGTGCCAGCAGCTTATACGGCACCGGCTACACCTTC.

The V and J genes are TRBV7-8 and TRBJ2-3; a possible D gene is TRBD2 (6 bases). The germline V gene has CDR1 SGHVS and CDR2 FQNEAQ. The CDR3 totals 15 residues. The V gene lost 3 bases and the J gene lost 4 bases, with 14 bases spanning the gap. This chain's CDR3 is CASSFVGGMSDTQYF. In DNA, the CDR3 is TGTGCCAGCAGCTTTGTTGGGGGGATGTCAGATACGCAGTATTTT. The whole variable domain, filled in from reference TRBV7-8 and TRBJ2-3, reads GAGVSQSPRYKVAKRGQDVALRCDPISGHVSLFWYQQALGQGPEFLTYFQNEAQLDKSGLPSDRFFAERPEGSVSTLKIQRTQQEDSAVYLCASSFVGGMSDTQYFGPGTRLTVL.

The V gene is TRBV19, the J gene TRBJ1-2; no clear D. Per germline, CDR1 LNHDA and CDR2 SQIVND (reference sequence). V was clipped by 3 bases and J by 4 bases, with 9 bases between them. CDR3 size: 13 residues. The CDR3 region has the DNA TGTGCCAGTAGTATGTCCGTCTCCTATGGCTACACCTTC. Protein sequence: CASSMSVSYGYTF.

CDR3 amino acids: CASSAISGRATGELFF. DNA for the CDR3: TGTGCCAGCAGCGCGATTAGCGGGAGGGCCACCGGGGAGCTGTTTTTT. V and J are TRBV7-6 and TRBJ2-2, with 11 bases identical to TRBD2. V trimming: 5 bases; J trimming: 4 bases; junction bases outside the gene matches: 6. The CDR3 spans 16 residues. Per germline, CDR1 SGHVS and CDR2 FNYEAQ.

The chain uses TRBV10-3 and TRBJ2-1; D gene unclear. V was pared by 4 bases and J by 5 bases, with 3 bases between. The CDR3 is made up of 11 amino acids. The germline V gene encodes CDR1 ENHRY and CDR2 SYGVKD. CDR3 nucleotide sequence: TGTGCCATCAGTGGGAACAATGAGCAGTTCTTC. Protein product: CAISGNNEQFF.

This clonotype was seen a few times. The chain employs TRBV20-1 and TRBJ2-1; 9 bases are a match to TRBD2. Losses at the gene ends were 0 bases for V and 8 bases for J; bases not matched to a gene: 17. Germline lookup yields CDR1 DFQATT and CDR2 SNEGSKA (reference sequence). The CDR3 loop spans 18 amino acids. The DNA for the CDR3 is TGCAGTGCTAGAGATGGGGGAGGGAATAGCGGGAGAACCGATGAGCAGTTCTTC. This translates into CSARDGGGNSGRTDEQFF.

V is TRBV30 and J is TRBJ1-1; 11 positions agree with TRBD1. This CDR3 region has 14 residues. In germline, CDR1 is GTSNPN, CDR2 SVGIG (reference sequence). V shed 1 base, J shed 5 bases, and the junction held 3 bases outside the gene matches. The CDR3 reads CAWSAGTGGTEAFF. CDR3 nucleotides: TGTGCCTGGAGTGCCGGGACAGGGGGGACTGAAGCTTTCTTT.

This chain links TRBV4-3 with TRBJ2-2, with 10 bases that match TRBD2. This CDR3 is 17 amino acids long. V shed 0 bases, J shed 6 bases, and the junction held 7 bases outside the gene matches. Per germline, CDR1 LGHNA and CDR2 YSLEER. CDR3 coding DNA: TGCGCCAGCAGCCAAGATCGAAGCGGGAGGGCGGCCGGGGAGCTGTTTTTT. It translates to CASSQDRSGRAAGELFF.